These 8 T cell receptor beta chains came from one sample sequenced in a study of brain metastases from non-small cell lung cancer. Sequencing used immunoSEQ multiplex PCR; TCRdb keeps in-frame clones, though not all of them. The profile shows some 4,000 clones, approximately 83% of them singletons. The source material was primary lung tumor tissue. These receptors were collected from a donor aged 40 or over with non-small cell lung cancer.

Concerning this clone itself: This specimen includes other DNA sequences encoding the same CDR3. The rearrangement joins TRBV20-1 to TRBJ1-3; perhaps TRBD1 as D (5 bases). The V and J ends lost 6 bases and 8 bases respectively, with 11 bases between them. Germline CDR1 reads DFQATT; CDR2 reads SNEGSKA (reference sequence). CDR3 size: 11 residues. The CDR3 nucleotides are TGCAGTGCACCGGGGGGGGACACCATATATTTT. Amino acids: CSAPGGDTIYF.

The genes are TRBV6-2 or TRBV6-3 and TRBJ1-1; maybe TRBD1 (5 bases). Germline-derived CDR1 and CDR2 are MNHEY and SVGEGT. Between the trimmed V and J ends, which lost 6 bases and 4 bases, there was a span of 15 bases. The CDR3 length is 14 residues. CDR3 in DNA: TGTGCCAGCAGCCTTAGAAGGGACGGCACTGAAGCTTTCTTT. It specifies CASSLRRDGTEAFF.

The chain links TRBV19 to TRBJ2-2; a weak D match, TRBD2 (6 bases). CDR3 length: 15 residues. The germline V gene has CDR1 LNHDA and CDR2 SQIVND (reference sequence). Trimming took off 5 bases at V and 3 bases at J, with 13 bases between the two ends. The CDR3 sequence: CASSPSERDTGELFF. CDR3 bases: TGTGCCAGTAGTCCCTCGGAGCGGGACACCGGGGAGCTGTTTTTT.

This chain links TRBV20-1 with TRBJ2-4; D not certain. Germline-derived CDR1 and CDR2 are DFQATT and SNEGSKA (reference sequence). V was shortened by 5 bases and J by 7 bases, with 9 bases between the two germline ends. The CDR3 has 11 amino acids. The CDR3 sequence is CSAPQGNIQYF. CDR3 coding DNA: TGCAGTGCTCCCCAAGGGAACATTCAGTACTTC.

This clone was seen a handful of times. J is TRBJ1-5 and V is TRBV2; TRBD1 aligns across 8 bases. CDR1 is SNHLY and CDR2 is FYNNEI in the germline V gene. V lost 7 bases and J lost 3; bases outside the gene matches: 8. CDR3 size: 15 residues. The DNA of the CDR3 is TGTGCCAGCAAGTTGGAGGACAGGGTCAATCAGCCCCAGCATTTT. Protein sequence: CASKLEDRVNQPQHF.

V gene TRBV6-6 combines with J gene TRBJ1-3; D ambiguous. The CDR3 runs to 15 residues. CDR1 is MNHNY and CDR2 is SVGAGI in the germline V gene (reference sequence). The V end lost 6 bases, the J end lost 0 bases, and 12 bases lay between the germline ends. The CDR3 sequence is CASSRTLSSGNTIYF. The CDR3 bases are TGTGCCAGCAGCCGGACTCTCAGCTCTGGAAACACCATATATTTT.

This clone was recorded a few times. The J gene is TRBJ1-5, the V gene TRBV2; the D gene is possibly TRBD1 (5 bases). V lost 3 bases, J lost 11 bases, and 14 bases lay in between. Germline assignment: CDR1 SNHLY and CDR2 FYNNEI. The CDR3 has 13 amino acids. The CDR3 bases are TGTGCCAGCAGTGACAGGGCCAACGGAGCCCAGCATTTT. Amino acid sequence: CASSDRANGAQHF.

DNA for the CDR3: TGCGCCAGCAGGGGTCCCGGGACAGTGGAGCAGTACGTC. This gives the protein CASRGPGTVEQYV. V gene TRBV10-2 combines with J gene TRBJ2-7; 7 nucleotides line up with TRBD1. J lost 7 bases, V lost 6 bases, and 9 bases had no gene match. The CDR3 length is 13 residues. The germline V gene has CDR1 WSHSY and CDR2 SAAADI.